This T cell receptor beta chain was identified during a study of CD8 T cells in ankylosing spondylitis. The CDR3 extends over 10 amino acids. Study findings and constraints: A TCR beta motif made of roughly eight highly homologous variants seemed typical of ankylosing spondylitis blood. Earlier work had already found some motif variants in reactive arthritis synovial fluid and blood. With a CD8+ phenotype, disease-linked clones were relatively rare in peripheral blood. Enrichment of disease-linked clones was reportedly significant in matched ankylosing spondylitis synovial fluid.

In the case of this clonotype: The antigen is unknown.

Quantitative 5'-RACE with molecular barcodes produced the TCR beta libraries. MiXCR, run by TCRdb on the 5' RACE reads, gives a single entry per CDR3 protein. The table shows a few hundred thousand distinct CDR3 sequences, with about a fifth occurring only once. This sequence was found in a male donor with ankylosing spondylitis. Sequenced sample: blood, either unsorted or a sorted T cell fraction (not recorded which). The chain couples TRBV21-1 to TRBJ2-7. TRBV21-1 is recorded as a pseudogene. This chain's CDR3 is CASSSSEQYF. For the CDR3, the DNA is TGTGCCAGCAGTAGCTCCGAGCAGTACTTC.